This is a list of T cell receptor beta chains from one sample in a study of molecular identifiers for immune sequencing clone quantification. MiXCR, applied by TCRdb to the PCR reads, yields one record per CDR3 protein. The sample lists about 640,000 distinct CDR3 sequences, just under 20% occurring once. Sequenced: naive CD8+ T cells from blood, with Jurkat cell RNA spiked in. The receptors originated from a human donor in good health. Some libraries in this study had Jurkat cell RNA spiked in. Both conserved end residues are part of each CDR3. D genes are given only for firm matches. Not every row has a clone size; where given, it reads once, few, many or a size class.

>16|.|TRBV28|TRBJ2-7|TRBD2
CASSLSLAVATYEQYF
TGTGCCAGCAGTTTATCGCTAGCGGTAGCAACCTACGAGCAGTACTTC
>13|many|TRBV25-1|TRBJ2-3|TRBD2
CASTGGGTDTQYF
TGTGCCAGCACGGGGGGAGGTACAGATACGCAGTATTTT
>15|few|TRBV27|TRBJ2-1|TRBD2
CASTIAGGLINEQFF
TGTGCCAGCACCATAGCGGGCGGTTTAATCAATGAGCAGTTCTTC
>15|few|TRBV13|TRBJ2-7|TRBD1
CASSSNDRGRYEQYF
TGTGCCAGCAGCTCCAATGACAGGGGGCGGTACGAGCAGTACTTC
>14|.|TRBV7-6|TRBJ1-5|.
CASSLDHRNQPQHF
TGTGCCAGCAGCTTAGATCATCGCAATCAGCCCCAGCATTTT
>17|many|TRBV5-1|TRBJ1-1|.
CASSPFFRETENTEAFF
TGCGCCAGCAGCCCTTTTTTCAGGGAAACGGAGAACACTGAAGCTTTCTTT
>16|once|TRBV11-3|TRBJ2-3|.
CASSPRVLLSTDTKYF
TGTGCCAGCAGCCCGAGGGTTCTTCTTAGCACAGATACGAAGTATTTT
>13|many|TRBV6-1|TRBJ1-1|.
CASSEEFNTEAFF
TGTGCCAGCAGTGAAGAGTTTAACACTGAAGCTTTCTTT
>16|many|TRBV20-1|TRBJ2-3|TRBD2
CSARDVGLAGPDTQYF
TGCAGTGCTAGAGATGTTGGACTAGCGGGCCCCGATACGCAGTATTTT
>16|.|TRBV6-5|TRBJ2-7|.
CASSYNRVESHYEQYF
TGTGCCAGCAGTTACAATCGGGTAGAATCCCACTACGAGCAGTACTTC
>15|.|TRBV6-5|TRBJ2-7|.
CASSYGRGGFYEQYF
TGTGCCAGCAGTTACGGCAGGGGCGGTTTCTACGAGCAGTACTTC
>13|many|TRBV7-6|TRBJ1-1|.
CASSLAGATEAFF
TGTGCCAGCAGCTTAGCGGGGGCTACTGAAGCTTTCTTT
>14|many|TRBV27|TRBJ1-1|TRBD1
CASSFGRGRTEAFF
TGTGCCAGCAGTTTCGGCAGGGGGCGAACTGAAGCTTTCTTT
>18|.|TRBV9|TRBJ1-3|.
CASSVGNPNSRSGNTIYF
TGTGCCAGCAGCGTAGGGAACCCGAATTCGCGCTCTGGAAACACCATATATTTT
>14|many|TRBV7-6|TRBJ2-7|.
CASSPPTRNYEQYF
TGTGCCAGCAGCCCCCCCACTCGGAACTACGAGCAGTACTTC
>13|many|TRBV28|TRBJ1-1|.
CASSFPYNTEAFF
TGTGCCAGCAGCTTTCCGTATAACACTGAAGCTTTCTTT
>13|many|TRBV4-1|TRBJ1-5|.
CASSQDHPPPQHF
TGCGCCAGCAGCCAAGATCACCCCCCGCCCCAGCATTTT
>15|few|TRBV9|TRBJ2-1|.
CASSVGERLGNEQFF
TGTGCCAGCAGCGTAGGGGAGAGGCTGGGTAATGAGCAGTTCTTC
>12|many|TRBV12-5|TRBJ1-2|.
CASGLPGYGYTF
TGTGCTAGTGGTTTGCCAGGCTATGGCTACACCTTC
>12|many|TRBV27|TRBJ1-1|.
CASSSWNTEAFF
TGTGCCAGCAGTTCATGGAACACTGAAGCTTTCTTT
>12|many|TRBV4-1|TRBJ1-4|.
CASSQSGEKLFF
TGCGCCAGCAGCCAATCAGGGGAAAAACTGTTTTTT
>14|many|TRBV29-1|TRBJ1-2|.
CSVEEDRAGYGYTF
TGCAGCGTTGAAGAGGACCGGGCAGGCTATGGCTACACCTTC
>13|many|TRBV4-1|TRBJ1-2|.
CASSQDTSDGYTF
TGCGCCAGCAGCCAAGATACCAGTGATGGCTACACCTTC
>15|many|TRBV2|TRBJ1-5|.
CASRQGNRGNQPQHF
TGTGCCAGCAGGCAGGGGAATAGAGGCAATCAGCCCCAGCATTTT
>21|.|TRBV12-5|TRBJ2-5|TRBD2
CASGLANQGLAGVSGQETQYF
TGTGCTAGTGGTTTGGCTAACCAAGGACTAGCGGGAGTCAGTGGGCAAGAGACCCAGTACTTC
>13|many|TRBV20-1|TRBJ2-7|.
CSVPDRTSYEQYF
TGCAGTGTCCCGGACCGAACCTCCTACGAGCAGTACTTC
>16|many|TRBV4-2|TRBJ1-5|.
CASSPSTSNPNQPQHF
TGTGCCAGCAGCCCTTCAACCTCTAACCCCAATCAGCCCCAGCATTTT
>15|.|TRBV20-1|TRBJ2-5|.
CSAAGTHKVQETQYF
TGCAGTGCTGCCGGGACTCACAAAGTCCAAGAGACCCAGTACTTC
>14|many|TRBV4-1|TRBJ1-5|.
CASSQDLGLQPQHF
TGCGCCAGCAGCCAAGATCTGGGGTTACAGCCCCAGCATTTT
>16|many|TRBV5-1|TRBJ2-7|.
CASSLLVSESAYEQYF
TGCGCCAGCAGCTTATTGGTATCAGAAAGCGCTTACGAGCAGTACTTC
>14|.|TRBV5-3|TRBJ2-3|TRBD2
CAGSLAGDTDTQYF
TGTGCCGGCAGCTTAGCGGGGGACACAGATACGCAGTATTTT
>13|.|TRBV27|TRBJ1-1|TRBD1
CASSSLGTAEPFF
TGTGCCAGCAGTTCCCTCGGGACAGCCGAACCTTTCTTT
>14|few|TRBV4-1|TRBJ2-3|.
CASSPGDFTDTQYF
TGCGCCAGCAGCCCGGGGGACTTCACAGATACGCAGTATTTT
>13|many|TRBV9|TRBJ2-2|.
CASSVMGVGELFF
TGTGCCAGCAGCGTAATGGGGGTTGGGGAGCTGTTTTTT
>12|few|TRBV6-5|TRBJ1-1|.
CASGQMNAEAFF
TGTGCCAGCGGGCAGATGAACGCTGAAGCTTTCTTT
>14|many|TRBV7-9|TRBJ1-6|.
CASSLFISNSPLHF
TGTGCCAGCAGCTTATTCATTAGCAATTCACCCCTCCACTTT
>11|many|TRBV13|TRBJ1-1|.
CATAGGTEAFF
TGTGCCACCGCGGGAGGAACTGAAGCTTTCTTT
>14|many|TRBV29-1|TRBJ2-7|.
CSVSQGLSIYEQYF
TGCAGCGTTTCCCAGGGTCTCTCTATCTACGAGCAGTACTTC
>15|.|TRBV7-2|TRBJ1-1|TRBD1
CASSMRGGGLVEAFF
TGTGCCAGCAGCATGCGGGGAGGGGGCCTGGTTGAAGCTTTCTTT
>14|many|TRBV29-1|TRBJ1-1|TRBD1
CSVEDEQGVREAFF
TGCAGCGTTGAAGATGAACAGGGGGTTAGAGAAGCTTTCTTT
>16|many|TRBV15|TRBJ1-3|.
CATSPRGRDSGNTIYF
TGTGCCACCAGCCCGAGAGGGAGGGACTCTGGAAACACCATATATTTT
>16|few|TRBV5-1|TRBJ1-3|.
CASSVEGVYSGNTIYF
TGCGCCAGCAGCGTGGAGGGGGTATACTCTGGAAACACCATATATTTT
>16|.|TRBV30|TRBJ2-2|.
CACPGARTILTGELFF
TGTGCCTGTCCCGGGGCCCGGACAATTCTCACCGGGGAGCTGTTTTTT
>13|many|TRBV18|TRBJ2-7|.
CASAGDLTYEQYF
TGTGCCAGCGCAGGGGACCTGACCTACGAGCAGTACTTC
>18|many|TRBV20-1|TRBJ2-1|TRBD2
CSARDFGLAGQPYNEQFF
TGCAGTGCTAGAGATTTCGGACTAGCGGGACAACCCTACAATGAGCAGTTCTTC
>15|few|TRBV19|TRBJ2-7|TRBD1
CASSVGQGVSYEQYF
TGTGCCAGTAGTGTCGGACAGGGGGTATCCTACGAGCAGTACTTC
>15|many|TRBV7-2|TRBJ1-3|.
CASSLMRSSGNTIYF
TGTGCCAGCAGCTTAATGCGAAGCTCTGGAAACACCATATATTTT
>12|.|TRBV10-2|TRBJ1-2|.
CASRDGNYGYTF
TGCGCCAGCAGGGACGGTAACTATGGCTACACCTTC
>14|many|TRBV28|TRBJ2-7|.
CASSHRSLTYEQYF
TGTGCCAGCAGCCACCGGAGCCTAACCTACGAGCAGTACTTC
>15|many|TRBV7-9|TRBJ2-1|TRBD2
CASSLIAGGLDEQFF
TGTGCCAGCAGCCTGATAGCGGGGGGGCTGGATGAGCAGTTCTTC
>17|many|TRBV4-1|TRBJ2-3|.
CASNTGRTSYPTDTQYF
TGCGCCAGCAACACCGGACGGACTTCCTACCCCACAGATACGCAGTATTTT
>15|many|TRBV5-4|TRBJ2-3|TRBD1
CASSAGTGEADTQYF
TGTGCCAGCAGCGCCGGGACAGGGGAGGCAGATACGCAGTATTTT
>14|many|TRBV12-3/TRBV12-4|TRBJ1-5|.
CASSFGARFGPQHF
TGTGCCAGCAGTTTCGGGGCCCGATTTGGGCCCCAGCATTTT
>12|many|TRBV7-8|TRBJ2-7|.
CASSLVEGHKYF
TGTGCCAGCAGCTTAGTAGAGGGTCATAAGTACTTC
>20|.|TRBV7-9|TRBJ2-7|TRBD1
CASSPLSGTGASTDSYEQYF
TGTGCCAGCAGCCCGCTTAGTGGGACAGGGGCTAGCACCGACTCCTACGAGCAGTACTTC
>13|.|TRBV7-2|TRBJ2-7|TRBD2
CAGSPWGGYEQYF
TGTGCCGGCAGCCCATGGGGGGGCTACGAGCAGTACTTC
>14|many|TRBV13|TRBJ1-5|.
CASSLGWSNQPQHF
TGTGCCAGCAGCTTGGGGTGGAGCAATCAGCCCCAGCATTTT
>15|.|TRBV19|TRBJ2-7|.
CASSISSGHSYEQYF
TGTGCCAGTAGTATTAGTAGCGGACACTCCTACGAGCAGTACTTC
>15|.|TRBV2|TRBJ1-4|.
CASSEGQAAREKLFF
TGTGCCAGCAGTGAAGGGCAGGCAGCCCGAGAAAAACTGTTTTTT
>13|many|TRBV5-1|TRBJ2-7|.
CASTLDGPYEQYF
TGCGCCAGCACCCTGGACGGGCCCTACGAGCAGTACTTC